This entry features one T cell receptor (beta chain) sequence. Its antigen is currently unknown. The source of the sample is a study of CD8 T cells in Susac syndrome. Study outcomes and limitations: The study recognized that the number of individuals in its TCR sequencing and HLA analysis was relatively small.

The sequenced target, TCR beta, came from blood CD8+ and CD4+ T cells. After extraction with the RNeasy kit, about 0.45 to 1 ug of the RNA was reverse transcribed using random hexamers. MiXCR was run by TCRdb on the immunoSEQ multiplex PCR reads, yielding one entry per CDR3 protein. This table has 110,000 or so distinct CDR3 sequences, about 96% appearing once. Trimming shortened V by 4 bases and J by 0 bases, and 6 bases separated the two germline ends. This CDR3 is 12 amino acids long. Germline values: CDR1 SQVTM, CDR2 ANQGSEA. Sequencing used CD4+ T cells from PBMCs. The TCR comes from a human donor in good health. V gene TRBV29-1 combines with J gene TRBJ2-5, with D perhaps matching TRBD1 (5 bases). As DNA, the CDR3 is TGCAGCGTTGGCAGGGACCAAGAGACCCAGTACTTC. It yields the protein CSVGRDQETQYF.